The 31 T cell receptor beta chains given below trace back to one sample, sequenced in a study of blood T cell repertoires in COVID-19. The repertoire was sequenced with immunoSEQ multiplex PCR; TCRdb's copy has only in-frame clones and lacks some. The repertoire holds 70,000 to 80,000 clones, 91% seen once, with around 5.4% in the top ten. The sample consisted of peripheral blood. The source is a human donor in a cohort sampled during active COVID-19.

V gene TRBV3-1 (or the pseudogene TRBV3-2) combines with J gene TRBJ1-6; 9 positions match TRBD1. Germline CDR1 LGHDT, CDR2 YNNKEL (reference sequence). The CDR3 runs 18 residues. The V and J ends lost 6 bases and 2 bases, in that order; junction bases with no gene match: 11. The CDR3 reads CASSRPAGTGPYNSPLHF. The CDR3 DNA sequence: TGTGCCAGCAGTCGACCGGCCGGGACAGGGCCCTATAATTCACCCCTCCACTTT.

The chain carries TRBV7-2 and TRBJ1-2, with 10 bases identical to TRBD1. The CDR3 sequence is 16 residues long. Germline V lookup: CDR1 SGHTA, CDR2 FQGNSA. The J segment lost 8 bases and the V segment lost 4 bases, leaving 13 bases of the junction unmatched. The CDR3 DNA reads as TGTGCCAGCAGCTCGGGGGAGGGACAGGGGTCTCGGGGCTACACCTTC. It yields the protein CASSSGEGQGSRGYTF. The full variable domain, rest sourced from reference TRBV7-2 and TRBJ1-2, is GAGVSQSPSNKVTEKGKDVELRCDPISGHTALYWYRQSLGQGLEFLIYFQGNSAPDKSGLPSDRFSAERTGGSVSTLTIQRTQQEDSAVYLCASSSGEGQGSRGYTFGSGTRLTVV.

This clone has a single count. The rearrangement uses TRBV4-1 and TRBJ2-5; 8 bases fit TRBD2. J lost 5 bases, V lost 4 bases, and 6 bases had no gene match. Germline V gene sequence: CDR1 MGHRA, CDR2 YSYEKL. This CDR3 is built from 14 residues. The CDR3 nucleotides are TGCGCCAGCAGCCTCGGGGGGGCCGGGGAGACCCAGTACTTC. Protein sequence: CASSLGGAGETQYF.

V gene TRBV21-1 combines with J gene TRBJ2-2; no check of the table's D call, TRBD2, against the DNA was made. TRBV21-1 is a known pseudogene. The CDR3 runs to 14 residues. As DNA, the CDR3 is TGTGCCAGCAGGAGGGACTCCCGCGCCGGGGAGCTGTTTTTT. It yields the protein CASRRDSRAGELFF.

The V and J genes are TRBV6-5 and TRBJ1-3; D might be TRBD1 (6 bases). Trimming removed 2 bases from V and 4 bases from J, with 15 bases in between. This CDR3 has 16 residues. CDR1 is MNHEY, CDR2 SVGAGI, per germline. The CDR3 DNA reads TGTGCCAGCAGTTACGGGCGGGGGGCCACAGGAAACACCATATATTTT. Its protein product is CASSYGRGATGNTIYF.

The chain recombines TRBV7-2 with TRBJ1-2, with D possibly TRBD1 on 5 matching bases. The CDR3 is made up of 13 amino acids. Trimming stripped 5 bases from V and 8 bases from J, with 15 bases between. Germline lookup yields CDR1 SGHTA and CDR2 FQGNSA. CDR3 nucleotide sequence: TGTGCCAGCAGCCCCACAGGCCGAGTAGGCTACACCTTC. Its translation is CASSPTGRVGYTF.

The chain recombines TRBV5-4 with TRBJ2-3; TRBD1 aligns across 7 bases. With V trimmed by 5 bases and J by 2 bases, 8 bases remained unmatched. There are 15 residues in the CDR3. Looked up from germline, CDR1 is SGHNT and CDR2 is YYREEE (reference sequence). The CDR3 coding sequence is TGTGCCAGCAGTTACCGGGACAGTAACACAGATACGCAGTATTTT. It yields the protein CASSYRDSNTDTQYF. Based on the CDR3 plus reference TRBV5-4 and TRBJ2-3, the full variable domain is ETGVTQSPTHLIKTRGQQVTLRCSSQSGHNTVSWYQQALGQGPQFIFQYYREEENGRGNFPPRFSGLQFPNYSSELNVNALELDDSALYLCASSYRDSNTDTQYFGPGTRLTVL.

The V gene is TRBV28, the J gene TRBJ2-5; a weak D match, TRBD2 (6 bases). Per the germline V gene, CDR1 is MDHEN and CDR2 is SYDVKM. V was cut by 8 bases and J by 0 bases, with 13 bases left in between. The CDR3 runs to 14 residues. As DNA, the CDR3 is TGTGCCAGCGGTGACGGGACTCACCAAGAGACCCAGTACTTC. Amino acid sequence: CASGDGTHQETQYF.

This chain connects TRBV10-2 to TRBJ2-1; TRBD1 matches 7 bases. The V gene's germline CDR1 is WSHSY and CDR2 SAAADI. J lost 9 bases, V lost 7 bases, and 9 bases had no gene match. CDR3 size: 13 residues. The CDR3 sequence: CASTQQGSGEQFF. The CDR3 DNA reads as TGCGCCAGCACTCAACAGGGGTCTGGTGAGCAGTTCTTC.

This clone has at least ten counts. The genes are TRBV19 and TRBJ1-5, with D possibly being TRBD1 (6 bases). V was trimmed by 7 bases and J by 0 bases, leaving 16 bases between them. Per the germline V gene, CDR1 is LNHDA and CDR2 is SQIVND (reference sequence). The CDR3 has 16 residues. The CDR3 reads CASTSGQTYSNQPQHF. CDR3 nucleotides: TGTGCCAGTACCTCGGGACAAACCTATAGCAATCAGCCCCAGCATTTT.

The rearrangement uses TRBV7-9 and TRBJ1-1, with D tentatively TRBD1 (5 bases). The CDR3 contains 13 residues. From germline, CDR1 is SEHNR and CDR2 FQNEAQ (reference sequence). Trimming cost V 7 bases and J 1 base, with 10 bases left between them. This CDR3 is CASTDRTNTEAFF. Here the CDR3 DNA reads TGTGCCAGCACCGACAGAACGAACACTGAAGCTTTCTTT.

The rearrangement uses TRBV6-5 and TRBJ2-3; D possibly corresponds to TRBD2 (6 bases). V lost 7 bases to trimming and J lost 2 bases, with 13 bases between them. The CDR3 contains 14 residues. Germline V gene sequence: CDR1 MNHEY, CDR2 SVGAGI. The CDR3 DNA reads TGTGCCAGCAATCGGGACTCACTCACAGATACGCAGTATTTT. Translation gives CASNRDSLTDTQYF.

A few counts support this clone. The chain joins TRBV6-2 or TRBV6-3 to TRBJ1-4; D ambiguous. From germline, CDR1 is MNHEY and CDR2 SVGEGT. V lost 7 bases, J lost 6 bases, and 12 bases lay in between. CDR3 length: 13 residues. The CDR3 region is CASTPAGYEKLFF. CDR3 sequence (DNA): TGTGCCAGCACCCCCGCGGGGTATGAAAAACTGTTTTTT.

The rearrangement links TRBV10-3 to TRBJ1-2; 10 bases map to TRBD1. CDR1 and CDR2 from the germline V gene are ENHRY and SYGVKD. The junction had 8 bases not matched to a gene; V was cut back by 3 bases and J by 13 bases. This CDR3 has 13 residues. This CDR3 reads CAISESRDRGFTF. The CDR3 nucleotides read TGTGCCATCAGTGAATCGAGGGACAGGGGATTCACCTTC.

The chain links TRBV5-4 to TRBJ2-1; 11 bases are a match to TRBD2. The CDR3 runs to 16 residues. Germline CDR1 reads SGHNT; CDR2 reads YYREEE (reference sequence). Losses at the gene ends were 4 bases for V and 2 bases for J; bases not matched to a gene: 5. The CDR3 DNA follows: TGTGCCAGCAGCCCCGAACTAGCGGGGGCCTACAATGAGCAGTTCTTC. It specifies CASSPELAGAYNEQFF.

The chain carries TRBV5-8 and TRBJ2-4, with D possibly TRBD1 on 6 matching bases. The CDR3 sequence is 14 residues long. V shed 5 bases and J shed 7 bases, with 16 bases lying between them. Germline CDR1 reads SGHTS; CDR2 reads YDEGEE. DNA for the CDR3: TGTGCCAGCAGTTTACGACAGGAATGGAACATTCAGTACTTC. The encoded protein is CASSLRQEWNIQYF.

Only one count was recorded for this clone. This chain links TRBV12-3 or TRBV12-4 with TRBJ1-1; D unclear. The CDR3 loop spans 13 amino acids. V was trimmed by 6 bases and J by 1 base, leaving 9 bases between them. CDR3 sequence (DNA): TGTGCCAGCAGCCCCCGGGGGAACACTGAAGCTTTCTTT. Residues: CASSPRGNTEAFF.

The CDR3 loop is CASSLLQGINEKLFF. The CDR3 nucleotides are TGTGCCAGCAGCTTATTACAGGGGATTAATGAAAAACTGTTTTTT. V usage is TRBV7-9 and J usage is TRBJ1-4; TRBD1 agrees at 7 bases. The ends lost 2 bases at V and 4 bases at J; junction bases unmatched: 4. Germline lookup yields CDR1 SEHNR and CDR2 FQNEAQ (reference sequence). The CDR3 sequence is 15 residues long.

This rearrangement joins TRBV18 to TRBJ2-5; 9 bases fit TRBD2. The V gene end was trimmed by 2 bases and the J gene end by 3 bases; junction bases not matched to a gene: 7. The CDR3 length is 16 residues. Germline V lookup: CDR1 KGHSH, CDR2 LQKENI. The chain's CDR3 is CASSPFETSGKETQYF. The CDR3 coding sequence is TGTGCCAGCTCACCATTCGAGACTAGCGGCAAAGAGACCCAGTACTTC.

This sequence joins TRBV12-5 and TRBJ2-6; D remains unclear. Germline CDR1 is LGHNT and CDR2 is FRNRAP. This CDR3 is built from 13 residues. The V end was cut by 8 bases, the J end by 0 bases, with 5 bases between. In DNA form, the CDR3 reads TGTGCTAGTAGGAGCTCTGGGGCCAACGTCCTGACTTTC. Encoded protein: CASRSSGANVLTF.

V and J are TRBV11-2 and TRBJ2-4, with 7 bases that match TRBD1. The CDR3 length is 17 residues. Germline V gene sequence: CDR1 SGHAT, CDR2 FQNNGV. Trimming cost V 6 bases and J 0 bases; bases outside gene matches: 11. The CDR3 DNA follows: TGTGCCAGCAGTCATCTCCGGGACAGCTTAGCCAAAAACATTCAGTACTTC. Amino acid sequence: CASSHLRDSLAKNIQYF.

The chain has TRBV7-2 and TRBJ1-6, with 9 nucleotides matching TRBD1. CDR1 is SGHTA and CDR2 is FQGNSA in the germline V gene. The CDR3 is made up of 15 amino acids. The V and J ends lost 0 bases and 6 bases, in that order; junction bases with no gene match: 0. The CDR3 loop reads CASSLAGQGNSPLHF. In DNA form, the CDR3 reads TGTGCCAGCAGCTTAGCGGGACAGGGTAATTCACCCCTCCACTTT.

This clone appeared a single time. The rearrangement uses TRBV23-1 and TRBJ2-1, with 8 bases lining up with TRBD1. TRBV23-1 is filed as an ORF, its function uncertain. V shed 0 bases and J 5 bases; nucleotides not matched to a gene: 12. This CDR3 is 18 amino acids long. The CDR3 reads CASSQSRPGGLGDNEQFF. The CDR3 DNA reads TGCGCCAGCAGTCAATCAAGGCCAGGGGGCTTGGGCGACAATGAGCAGTTCTTC.

J is TRBJ2-5 and V is TRBV6-5; no firm D call. The CDR3 is 14 residues long. Trimming took 6 bases from V and 2 from J, leaving 13 bases between them. The germline CDR1 and CDR2 sequences are MNHEY and SVGAGI. The CDR3 spells CASRTSTLQETQYF. CDR3 sequence (DNA): TGTGCCAGCAGGACATCCACGCTACAAGAGACCCAGTACTTC.

CDR3 residues: CASSIGTGDTQYF. CDR3 in DNA: TGTGCCAGTAGTATAGGGACTGGGGATACGCAGTATTTT. The chain carries TRBV19 and TRBJ2-3; maybe TRBD2 (5 bases). The ends were cut back, 1 base at V and 6 bases at J, with 8 bases in the middle. Looked up from germline, CDR1 is LNHDA and CDR2 is SQIVND (reference sequence). The CDR3 loop spans 13 amino acids.

J is TRBJ2-5 and V is TRBV19; 9 nucleotides agree with TRBD1. Germline V gene data show CDR1 as LNHDA and CDR2 as SQIVND (reference sequence). This CDR3 contains 14 residues. V lost 5 bases, J lost 5 bases, and 6 bases stayed unmatched. CDR3 region: CASSPGQGIETQYF. In nucleotides, the CDR3 is TGTGCCAGTAGTCCCGGACAGGGGATCGAGACCCAGTACTTC.

CDR3 residues: CASSSRYEQYF. In DNA, the CDR3 is TGTGCCAGCAGCTCCCGCTACGAGCAGTACTTC. The V and J genes are TRBV7-2 and TRBJ2-7; D not resolved. This CDR3 contains 11 residues. Per the germline V gene, CDR1 is SGHTA and CDR2 is FQGNSA. V shed 4 bases and J shed 3 bases, with 4 bases lying between them.

The chain uses TRBV4-3 and TRBJ2-1, with 11 bases lining up with TRBD1. Per the germline V gene, CDR1 is LGHNA and CDR2 is YSLEER. CDR3 length equals 15 residues. The V segment lost 4 bases and the J segment 4 bases; nucleotides outside the gene matches: 3. The CDR3, as DNA: TGCGCCAGCAGCCCGGACAGGGGGCTGTACAATGAGCAGTTCTTC. Protein sequence: CASSPDRGLYNEQFF.

The rearrangement joins TRBV9 to TRBJ1-2, with 7 bases fitting TRBD1. The CDR3 contains 13 residues. J gave up 3 bases and V 4 bases, and 3 bases lay outside the gene matches. The germline V gene encodes CDR1 SGDLS and CDR2 YYNGEE. The CDR3 DNA is TGTGCCAGCAGCACAGGGGCGGACTATGGCTACACCTTC. Protein: CASSTGADYGYTF. The full variable domain, in which reference TRBV9 and TRBJ1-2 provide the parts outside the CDR3, is DSGVTQTPKHLITATGQRVTLRCSPRSGDLSVYWYQQSLDQGLQFLIQYYNGEERAKGNILERFSAQQFPDLHSELNLSSLELGDSALYFCASSTGADYGYTFGSGTRLTVV.

This sequence joins TRBV7-6 and TRBJ2-1; 12 bases fit TRBD2. Per the germline V gene, CDR1 is SGHVS and CDR2 is FNYEAQ. V shed 5 bases and J 8 bases; nucleotides not matched to a gene: 7. CDR3 length: 15 residues. CDR3 residues: CASSPTSGGFYEQFF. CDR3 coding DNA: TGTGCCAGCAGCCCGACTAGCGGGGGCTTCTATGAGCAGTTCTTC.

CDR3 loop: CASSLGLAGAYEQYF. The DNA for the CDR3 is TGTGCCAGCAGCTTGGGACTAGCGGGAGCCTACGAGCAGTACTTC. This sequence joins TRBV5-6 and TRBJ2-7; TRBD2 aligns across 12 bases. The germline V gene has CDR1 SGHDT and CDR2 YYEEEE. V trimming: 0 bases; J trimming: 2 bases; junction bases outside the gene matches: 0. CDR3 length equals 15 residues.